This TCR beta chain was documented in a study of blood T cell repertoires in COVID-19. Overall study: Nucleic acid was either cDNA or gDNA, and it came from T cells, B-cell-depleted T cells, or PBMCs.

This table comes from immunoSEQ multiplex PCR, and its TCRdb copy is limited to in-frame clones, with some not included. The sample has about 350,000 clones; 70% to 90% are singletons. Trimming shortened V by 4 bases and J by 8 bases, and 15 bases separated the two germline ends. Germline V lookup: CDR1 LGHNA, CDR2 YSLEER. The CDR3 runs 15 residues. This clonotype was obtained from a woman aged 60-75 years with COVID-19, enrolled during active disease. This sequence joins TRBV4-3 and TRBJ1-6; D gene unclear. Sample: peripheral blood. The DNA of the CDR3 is TGCGCCAGCAGCCCGTTCGTTACCTCGGATTCACCCCTCCACTTT. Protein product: CASSPFVTSDSPLHF.